The following is a T cell receptor beta chain sequence with its context. Its antigen is unidentified. Other DNA sequences in the sample encode the same CDR3. This entry belongs to a study of cytomegalovirus exposure and HLA in healthy donors. Notes on the study in general: One variant, a missense change in DCLRE1C, was linked in a later analysis to TCR beta V- and J-gene trimming. TRBV6-2, TRBV6-3 and some other V segments were excluded as indistinguishable.

With 60 Vbeta and 13 Jbeta primers, the PCR was carried out. Sequenced by immunoSEQ multiplex PCR; TCRdb stores in-frame clones only, minus some. The table records 90,000 to 100,000 clones, roughly 69% of them present only once. The CDR3 runs to 11 residues. Per germline, CDR1 SGHNT and CDR2 YYREEE (reference sequence). V lost 0 bases and J 5 bases, leaving 3 bases between the germline ends. The sequenced sample consisted of PBMCs. This sequence originates from a man aged 45-60 years in good health and CMV-seronegative. The chain carries TRBV5-4 and TRBJ2-7; the D is unclear. The CDR3 bases are TGTGCCAGCAGCTTGGCCGACGAGCAGTACTTC. Translating it yields CASSLADEQYF.